Following are 28 T cell receptor beta chains from one sample sequenced in a study of shared clonotypes between healthy human individuals. Naive CD8 cells were CD45RO-negative, positively selected for CCR7, excluding terminally differentiated effector memory CD45RA+ cells. The table came from immunoSEQ multiplex PCR; TCRdb's copy has only in-frame clones and leaves some out. The sample carries around 2.1 million clones, about 93% recorded once. The sample taken for sequencing was naive CD8+ T cells from PBMCs. The origin of the receptors is a man between 18 and 29 years old in good health. Some clones in this sample may be carry-over from other donors' samples.

V usage is TRBV6-1 and J usage is TRBJ1-1; 9 nucleotides line up with TRBD1. CDR1 and CDR2 (germline): MNHNS, SASEGT. The ends lost 3 bases at V and 5 bases at J; junction bases unmatched: 7. The CDR3 length is 15 residues. The DNA for the CDR3 is TGTGCCAGCAGTGACCGTTACAGGGGGCTGACTGAAGCTTTCTTT. Protein sequence: CASSDRYRGLTEAFF.

The chain carries TRBV19 and TRBJ2-7; D is ambiguous. Germline CDR1 LNHDA, CDR2 SQIVND (reference sequence). The CDR3 loop spans 14 amino acids. V lost 5 bases to trimming and J lost 3 bases, with 14 bases between them. As DNA, the CDR3 is TGTGCCAGTAGTCTAGGTGGGGTTTACTACGAGCAGTACTTC. Translation: CASSLGGVYYEQYF.

The chain joins TRBV12-5 to TRBJ1-2; D remains unclear. This CDR3 comprises 13 residues. In germline, CDR1 is LGHNT, CDR2 FRNRAP. V lost 1 base to trimming and J lost 2 bases, with 5 bases between them. In DNA form, the CDR3 reads TGTGCTAGTGGTTTGGGGTCCAACTATGGCTACACCTTC. Translated: CASGLGSNYGYTF.

Worth noting for this clone: The sample holds other DNA sequences that translate to the same CDR3. The rearrangement links TRBV6-1 to TRBJ2-7; a possible D gene is TRBD2 (6 bases). Germline loops: CDR1 MNHNS, CDR2 SASEGT. The CDR3 is 13 amino acids. V lost 3 bases to trimming and J lost 3 bases, with 9 bases between them. The CDR3 nucleotides read TGTGCCAGCAGTGAGTACGGGGGCTACGAGCAGTACTTC. It specifies CASSEYGGYEQYF.

The V and J genes are TRBV11-2 and TRBJ2-5, with D possibly being TRBD1 (6 bases). CDR3 length: 17 amino acids. Deletions cut 3 bases from V and 1 base from J, with 18 bases between. Germline lookup yields CDR1 SGHAT and CDR2 FQNNGV. Here the CDR3 DNA reads TGTGCCAGCAGCTTGGGCAGGGGCCCCTACCTCCAAGAGACCCAGTACTTC. This gives the protein CASSLGRGPYLQETQYF.

On this clone: The same CDR3 is also encoded by other DNA sequences in this sample. The chain couples TRBV14 to TRBJ2-1; D call uncertain. Germline CDR1 reads SGHDN; CDR2 reads FVKESK. The V end was cut by 1 base, the J end by 0 bases, with 7 bases between. The CDR3 runs 15 residues. The CDR3 spells CASSQGRSSYNEQFF. The CDR3 region has the DNA TGTGCCAGCAGCCAAGGACGGAGCTCCTACAATGAGCAGTTCTTC.

The V call is TRBV19, the J call TRBJ1-2; D uncertain. Germline V gene lookup returns CDR1 LNHDA and CDR2 SQIVND (reference sequence). The CDR3 length is 12 residues. The V end was cut by 3 bases, the J end by 8 bases, with 10 bases between. The CDR3 region is CASSMRWEGYTF. The CDR3, as DNA: TGTGCCAGTAGTATGCGGTGGGAAGGCTACACCTTC.

This chain's CDR3 is CASSVGRDEQYF. Written as DNA, the CDR3 is TGTGCCAGCAGCGTCGGAAGGGACGAGCAGTACTTC. The rearrangement joins TRBV11-1 to TRBJ2-7; D gene unclear. V lost 5 bases and J lost 5, with 10 bases in between. Germline V CDR1 and CDR2: SGHAT, FQDESV (reference sequence). This CDR3 spans 12 amino acids.

This clone was picked up one time. The CDR3 sequence: CASSPQGATTDTQYF. CDR3 nucleotides: TGTGCCAGCAGCCCACAAGGGGCCACCACAGATACGCAGTATTTT. The V and J genes are TRBV7-8 and TRBJ2-3, with a possible D match to TRBD1 (5 bases). The V end was cut by 5 bases, the J end by 2 bases, with 14 bases between. Germline V gene lookup returns CDR1 SGHVS and CDR2 FQNEAQ. The CDR3 consists of 15 residues.

The genes are TRBV2 and TRBJ1-4, with 7 bases matching TRBD1. The CDR3 extends over 16 amino acids. CDR1 is SNHLY and CDR2 is FYNNEI in the germline V gene. With 5 bases clipped from V and 2 bases from J, the junction kept 8 bases outside the gene matches. CDR3: CASSSTGKGTNEKLFF. CDR3 bases: TGTGCCAGCAGTTCGACAGGGAAAGGGACTAATGAAAAACTGTTTTTT.

V gene TRBV27 combines with J gene TRBJ2-1; 7 bases match TRBD2. Germline V CDR1 and CDR2: MNHEY, SMNVEV (reference sequence). V shed 5 bases, J shed 1 base, and the junction held 5 bases outside the gene matches. The CDR3 extends over 15 amino acids. As DNA, the CDR3 is TGTGCCAGCAGTGTAAGCGGGGCTTCCTACAATGAGCAGTTCTTC. Protein sequence: CASSVSGASYNEQFF.

This rearrangement joins TRBV13 to TRBJ1-2; 9 bases are a match to TRBD1. CDR1 is PRHDT, CDR2 FYEKMQ, per germline (reference sequence). The V segment lost 0 bases and the J segment 3 bases; nucleotides outside the gene matches: 2. CDR3 length equals 15 residues. CDR3 region: CASSLGDRGDYGYTF. The CDR3 nucleotides read TGTGCCAGCAGCTTAGGGGACAGGGGAGACTATGGCTACACCTTC.

The V gene is TRBV7-3, the J gene TRBJ2-3; 13 positions match TRBD2. This CDR3 comprises 16 residues. V was clipped by 5 bases and J by 2 bases; unmatched bases: 4. Germline loops: CDR1 SGHTA, CDR2 FQGTGA. The CDR3, as DNA: TGTGCCAGCAGCAGACTAGCGGGAGGCCTCACAGATACGCAGTATTTT. This encodes CASSRLAGGLTDTQYF.

A word on this clone: At the DNA level, this CDR3 is encoded by other sequences in the same sample as well. V and J are TRBV5-1 and TRBJ2-1; 12 bases agree with TRBD2. The CDR3 loop spans 17 amino acids. CDR1 and CDR2 (germline): SGHRS, YFSETQ. Trimming cost V 2 bases and J 0 bases; bases outside gene matches: 3. CDR3 protein: CASSLGLAGSSYNEQFF. CDR3 coding DNA: TGCGCCAGCAGCTTAGGACTAGCGGGAAGCTCCTACAATGAGCAGTTCTTC.

The V and J genes are TRBV2 and TRBJ1-2; 7 nucleotides align to TRBD1. Germline CDR1 reads SNHLY; CDR2 reads FYNNEI. The CDR3 spans 12 residues. The trim removed 1 base at V and 8 bases at J, leaving 1 base unmatched. Written as DNA, the CDR3 is TGTGCCAGCAGTGAAGGGGGACAGGGCTACACCTTC. It codes for CASSEGGQGYTF. Full variable domain (outside the CDR3, taken from reference TRBV2 and TRBJ1-2): EPEVTQTPSHQVTQMGQEVILRCVPISNHLYFYWYRQILGQKVEFLVSFYNNEISEKSEIFDDQFSVERPDGSNFTLKIRSTKLEDSAMYFCASSEGGQGYTFGSGTRLTVV.

V usage is TRBV7-9 and J usage is TRBJ1-5; D gene ambiguous. CDR3 length: 15 amino acids. Trimming removed 0 bases at V and 5 bases at J, with 11 bases between. Germline CDR1 SEHNR, CDR2 FQNEAQ (reference sequence). This CDR3 reads CASSLANPQDQPQHF. The CDR3 coding sequence is TGTGCCAGCAGCTTAGCGAACCCCCAGGATCAGCCCCAGCATTTT.

Details on this clone: Other DNA sequences in this sample translate to the same CDR3. The chain uses TRBV28 and TRBJ1-1; maybe TRBD1 (6 bases). Germline V lookup: CDR1 MDHEN, CDR2 SYDVKM. Trimming took off 3 bases at V and 5 bases at J, with 10 bases between the two ends. CDR3 length equals 13 residues. The CDR3 spells CASSLGQGTEAFF. CDR3 nucleotides: TGTGCCAGCAGTTTGGGGCAGGGGACTGAAGCTTTCTTT.

This clone appeared once. This chain's CDR3 is CANRDSTYEQYF. The DNA for the CDR3 is TGTGCCAACCGGGACAGCACTTACGAGCAGTACTTC. The chain is built from TRBV2 and TRBJ2-7; TRBD1 matches 7 bases. J was trimmed by 4 bases and V by 10 bases; bases with no gene match: 7. This CDR3 region has 12 residues. Germline CDR1 reads SNHLY; CDR2 reads FYNNEI.

The V call is TRBV28, the J call TRBJ2-7; perhaps TRBD1 as D (6 bases). This CDR3 has 14 amino acids. Germline lookup yields CDR1 MDHEN and CDR2 SYDVKM. The germline V and J ends were trimmed by 2 bases and 3 bases, with 11 bases remaining between them. Here the CDR3 DNA reads TGTGCCAGCAGTTTAGAGGGGGAGCTCTACGAGCAGTACTTC. Its translation is CASSLEGELYEQYF. Looking up the rest from reference TRBV28 and TRBJ2-7 gives the full variable domain: DVKVTQSSRYLVKRTGEKVFLECVQDMDHENMFWYRQDPGLGLRLIYFSYDVKMKEKGDIPEGYSVSREKKERFSLILESASTNQTSMYLCASSLEGELYEQYFGPGTRLTVT.

The chain combines TRBV6-1 with TRBJ1-2; TRBD1 is a possible D gene (5 bases). V was clipped by 7 bases and J by 8 bases, with 23 bases between them. This CDR3 has 15 amino acids. CDR1 MNHNS and CDR2 SASEGT come from the germline V gene. This CDR3 is CASIFREPAGEGYTF. In nucleotides, the CDR3 is TGTGCCAGCATCTTCAGGGAACCTGCGGGCGAGGGCTACACCTTC.

The genes are TRBV25-1 and TRBJ2-5; D may be TRBD1 (6 bases). Germline V lookup: CDR1 MGHDK, CDR2 SYGVNS. The V end lost 7 bases, the J end lost 2 bases, and 14 bases lay between the germline ends. The CDR3 length is 14 residues. The CDR3: CASTNGTCQETQYF. The DNA for the CDR3 is TGTGCCAGCACTAATGGGACATGTCAAGAGACCCAGTACTTC.

This clone was seen once. V and J are TRBV15 and TRBJ2-1; 8 nucleotides agree with TRBD1. Per germline, CDR1 LNHNV and CDR2 YYDKDF (reference sequence). The J segment lost 4 bases and the V segment lost 1 base, leaving 6 bases of the junction unmatched. The CDR3 contains 16 residues. The CDR3 loop reads CATSRARTGWYNEQFF. CDR3 in DNA: TGTGCCACCAGCAGAGCCCGGACAGGGTGGTACAATGAGCAGTTCTTC.

This clone was counted between two and nine times. At one of its ends the junction is not consistent with the germline gene, which may arise from a read error. This chain connects TRBV30 to TRBJ1-2; no reliable D call. The CDR3 totals 13 residues. Germline loops: CDR1 GTSNPN, CDR2 SVGIG (reference sequence). In DNA, the CDR3 is TGTGCTTGGACCACACCTACTAACTATGGCTACACCTTC. Amino acid sequence: CAWTTPTNYGYTF.

The chain joins TRBV4-1 to TRBJ2-7, with D uncertain. This CDR3 is 13 amino acids long. In germline, CDR1 is MGHRA, CDR2 YSYEKL. Trimming stripped 4 bases from V and 6 bases from J, with 13 bases between. CDR3 amino acids: CASSPQRYLEQYF. CDR3 nucleotide sequence: TGCGCCAGCAGCCCTCAAAGGTACCTCGAGCAGTACTTC.

In its sample, this clone was seen once. This chain links TRBV6-1 with TRBJ1-5, with TRBD1 as a possible D gene (5 bases). CDR3 length: 14 residues. Germline CDR1 MNHNS, CDR2 SASEGT. Trimming left V 1 base short and J 5 bases short, with 9 bases between. This chain's CDR3 is CASSEGGRYQPQHF. For the CDR3, the DNA is TGTGCCAGCAGTGAAGGGGGCCGGTATCAGCCCCAGCATTTT.

This chain joins TRBV10-3 and TRBJ2-7; D is possibly TRBD1 (5 bases). The CDR3 runs 15 residues. V was cut by 0 bases and J by 5 bases, with 14 bases left in between. CDR1 is ENHRY, CDR2 SYGVKD, per germline. The CDR3 reads CAISESLGPADEQYF. The CDR3 nucleotides read TGTGCCATCAGTGAGTCATTGGGGCCCGCGGACGAGCAGTACTTC.

The chain links TRBV7-9 to TRBJ2-1; 8 bases align to TRBD2. Germline V lookup: CDR1 SEHNR, CDR2 FQNEAQ (reference sequence). The CDR3 runs 16 residues. After removal of 2 bases from V and 2 bases from J, the junction contained 5 bases not matched to a gene. The CDR3 loop is CASSLQLAAPYNEQFF. The CDR3 nucleotides read TGTGCCAGCAGCTTACAACTAGCGGCCCCCTACAATGAGCAGTTCTTC.

The chain combines TRBV19 with TRBJ1-1, with D uncertain. The CDR3 has 15 residues. V was pared by 5 bases and J by 0 bases, with 13 bases between. CDR1 is LNHDA and CDR2 is SQIVND in the germline V gene (reference sequence). CDR3 region: CASSAGNYMNTEAFF. The CDR3 DNA reads TGTGCCAGTAGTGCGGGGAATTACATGAACACTGAAGCTTTCTTT.